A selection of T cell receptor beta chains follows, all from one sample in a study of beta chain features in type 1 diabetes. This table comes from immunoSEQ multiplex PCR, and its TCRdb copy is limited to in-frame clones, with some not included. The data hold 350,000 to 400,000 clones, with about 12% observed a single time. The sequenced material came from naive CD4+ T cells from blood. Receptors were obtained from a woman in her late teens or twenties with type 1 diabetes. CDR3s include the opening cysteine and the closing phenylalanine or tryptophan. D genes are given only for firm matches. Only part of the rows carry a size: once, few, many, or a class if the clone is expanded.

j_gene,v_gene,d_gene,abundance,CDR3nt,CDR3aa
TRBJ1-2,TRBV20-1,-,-,TGCAGTGCTAGAGGGGAGTATGGCTACACCTTC,CSARGEYGYTF
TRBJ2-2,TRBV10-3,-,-,TGTGCCATCAGTGATAAGCGTAGCACCGGGGAGCTGTTTTTT,CAISDKRSTGELFF
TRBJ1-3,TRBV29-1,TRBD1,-,TGCAGCGTGGGACAGACAAGCTCTGGAAACACCATATATTTT,CSVGQTSSGNTIYF
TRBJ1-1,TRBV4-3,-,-,TGCGCCAGCAGCCAAGGTTTCGGCGGGTGGAACACTGAAGCTTTCTTT,CASSQGFGGWNTEAFF
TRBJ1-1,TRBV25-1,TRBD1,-,TGTGCCAGCAGTGTGGACAGGGACACTGAAGCTTTCTTT,CASSVDRDTEAFF
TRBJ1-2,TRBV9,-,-,TGTGCCAGCAGCGTAGGCAGCTATGGCTACACCTTC,CASSVGSYGYTF
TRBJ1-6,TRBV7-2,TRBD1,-,TGTGCCAGCAGCTTTCAAAGACAGGGAAGGGGCTCCTATAATTCACCCCTCCACTTT,CASSFQRQGRGSYNSPLHF
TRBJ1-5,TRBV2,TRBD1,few,TGTGCCAGCAGGCGGACAGGGGGCGATCAGCCCCAGCATTTT,CASRRTGGDQPQHF
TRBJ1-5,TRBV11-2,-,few,TGTGCCAGCAGCTCCACCGCAGCGGGCGGCAATCAGCCCCAGCATTTT,CASSSTAAGGNQPQHF
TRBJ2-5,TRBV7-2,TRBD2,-,TGTGCCAGTGGGGTAGCGGGAGGCCCGAGGGAGACCCAGTACTTC,CASGVAGGPRETQYF
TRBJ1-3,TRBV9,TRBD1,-,TGTGCCAGCAGCGTTGGTGGGGGACAGTTCTCTGGAAACACCATATATTTT,CASSVGGGQFSGNTIYF